This T cell receptor (beta chain) stems from a study of regulatory T cells in long-lasting Graves disease. Per the germline V gene, CDR1 is SGHRS and CDR2 is YFSETQ. Trimming left V 0 bases short and J 3 bases short, with 12 bases between. This CDR3 region has 16 residues. The time point was: newly diagnosed GD, antithyroid drugs for less than 3 months. PBMC RNA served as the TCR library source. Study-wide results and limits: TRBV28, TRBJ1-2 and TRBJ2-5 emerged as the favored segments in persistent disease.

Library construction for TCR beta used iRepertoire HTBI primers and Arm-PCR of CDR3 regions. TCRdb redid the calling of the multiplex PCR reads with MiXCR, one entry per CDR3 protein. Among about 620,000 distinct CDR3 sequences listed, around 17% were seen once. This clonotype was recorded a few times. Antigen: not known. These data also featured in a second study, about T cells in Graves' hyperthyroidism and ophthalmopathy. That source adds: Used for diagnoses were clinical symptoms, serum thyroxine and TRAb, thyroid ultrasound and orbital computed tomography. Researchers ran a first-round RT-PCR on the TCR CDR3 using the HTBI primer set.

The origin of this receptor is a woman in her 30s with Graves disease. This chain connects TRBV5-1 to TRBJ2-2; tentative D call: TRBD2 (5 bases). This specimen consisted of peripheral blood mononuclear cells (PBMCs), obtained at new diagnosis, from a patient treated with antithyroid drugs. This CDR3 is CASSLVERKDTGELFF. The CDR3 region has the DNA TGCGCCAGCAGCTTGGTCGAGCGGAAAGACACCGGGGAGCTGTTTTTT.